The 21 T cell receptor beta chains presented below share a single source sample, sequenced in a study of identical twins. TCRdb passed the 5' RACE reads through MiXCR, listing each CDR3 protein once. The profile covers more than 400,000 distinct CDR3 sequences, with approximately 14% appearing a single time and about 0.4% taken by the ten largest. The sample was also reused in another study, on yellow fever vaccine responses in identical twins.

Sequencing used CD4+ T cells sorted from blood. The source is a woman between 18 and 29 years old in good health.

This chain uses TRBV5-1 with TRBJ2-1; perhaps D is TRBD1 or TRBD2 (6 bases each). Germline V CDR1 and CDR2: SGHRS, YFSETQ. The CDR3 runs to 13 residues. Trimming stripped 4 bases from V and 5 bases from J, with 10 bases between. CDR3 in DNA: TGCGCCAGCAGCAGGGGGGCGAACAATGAGCAGTTCTTC. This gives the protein CASSRGANNEQFF.

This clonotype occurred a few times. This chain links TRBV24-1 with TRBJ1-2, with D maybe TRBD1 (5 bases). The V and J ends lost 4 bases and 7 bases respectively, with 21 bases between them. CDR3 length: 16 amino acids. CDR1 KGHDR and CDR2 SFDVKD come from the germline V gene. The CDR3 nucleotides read TGTGCCACCAGTGACCCCGGGACCCTCGATGGAGGTGGCTACACCTTC. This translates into CATSDPGTLDGGGYTF.

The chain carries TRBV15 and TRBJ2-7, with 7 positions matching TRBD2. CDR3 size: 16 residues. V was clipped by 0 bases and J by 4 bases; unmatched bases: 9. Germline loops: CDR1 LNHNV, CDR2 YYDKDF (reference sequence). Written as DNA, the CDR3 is TGTGCCACCAGCAGAGAGTCCGGGGGGAGCCCGTACGAGCAGTACTTC. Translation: CATSRESGGSPYEQYF.

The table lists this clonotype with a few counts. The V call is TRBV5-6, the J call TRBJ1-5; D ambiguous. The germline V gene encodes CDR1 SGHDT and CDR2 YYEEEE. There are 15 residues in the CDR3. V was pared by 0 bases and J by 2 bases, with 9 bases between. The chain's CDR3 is CASSLAMLGNQPQHF. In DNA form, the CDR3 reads TGTGCCAGCAGCTTGGCCATGCTGGGCAATCAGCCCCAGCATTTT. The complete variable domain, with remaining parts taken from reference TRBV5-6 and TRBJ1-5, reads DAGVTQSPTHLIKTRGQQVTLRCSPKSGHDTVSWYQQALGQGPQFIFQYYEEEERQRGNFPDRFSGHQFPNYSSELNVNALLLGDSALYLCASSLAMLGNQPQHFGDGTRLSIL.

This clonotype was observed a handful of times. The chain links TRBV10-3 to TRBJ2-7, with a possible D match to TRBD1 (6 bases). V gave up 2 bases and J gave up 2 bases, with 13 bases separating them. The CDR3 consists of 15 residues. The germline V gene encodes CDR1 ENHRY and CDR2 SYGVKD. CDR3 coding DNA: TGTGCCATCAGTGAGATTCAGGGGCGCGCCTACGAGCAGTACTTC. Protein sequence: CAISEIQGRAYEQYF.

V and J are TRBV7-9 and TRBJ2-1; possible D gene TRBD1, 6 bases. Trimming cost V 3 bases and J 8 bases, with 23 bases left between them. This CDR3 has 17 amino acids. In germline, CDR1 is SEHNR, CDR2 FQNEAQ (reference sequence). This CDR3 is CASSLPGRQERWHEQFF. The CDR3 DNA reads TGTGCCAGCAGCTTGCCGGGGAGACAGGAGAGATGGCATGAGCAGTTCTTC.

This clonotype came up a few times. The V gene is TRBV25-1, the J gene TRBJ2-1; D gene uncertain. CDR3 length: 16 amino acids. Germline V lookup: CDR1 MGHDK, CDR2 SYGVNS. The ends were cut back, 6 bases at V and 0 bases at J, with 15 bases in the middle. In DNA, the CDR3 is TGTGCCAGCAGGTCCCAAAGGCCCAGCTCCTACAATGAGCAGTTCTTC. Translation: CASRSQRPSSYNEQFF.

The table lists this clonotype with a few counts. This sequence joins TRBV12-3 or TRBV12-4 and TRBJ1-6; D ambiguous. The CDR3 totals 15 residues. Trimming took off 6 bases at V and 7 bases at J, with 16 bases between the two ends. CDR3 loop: CASSPPGGANSPLHF. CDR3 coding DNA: TGTGCCAGCAGCCCACCCGGAGGAGCGAATTCACCCCTCCACTTT.

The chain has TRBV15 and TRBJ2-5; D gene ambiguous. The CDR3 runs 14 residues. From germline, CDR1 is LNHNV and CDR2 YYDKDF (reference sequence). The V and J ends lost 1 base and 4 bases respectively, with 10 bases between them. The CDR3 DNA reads TGTGCCACCAGCAGAGGTGGGGTGGCAGAGACCCAGTACTTC. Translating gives CATSRGGVAETQYF.

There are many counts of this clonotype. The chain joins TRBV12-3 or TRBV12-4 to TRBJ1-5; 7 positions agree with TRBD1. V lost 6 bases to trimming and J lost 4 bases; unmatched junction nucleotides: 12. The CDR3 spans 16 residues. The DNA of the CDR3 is TGTGCCAGCAGCTCTATACGGACAGGCCAAAATCAGCCCCAGCATTTT. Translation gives CASSSIRTGQNQPQHF.

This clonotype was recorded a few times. CDR3 nucleotide sequence: TGCAGTGCTTGGACTGCCTATAATTCACCCCTCCACTTT. Its protein is CSAWTAYNSPLHF. The chain couples TRBV20-1 to TRBJ1-6, with D hard to call. V lost 5 bases, J lost 2 bases, and 7 bases lay in between. The germline gives CDR1 DFQATT, CDR2 SNEGSKA (reference sequence). This CDR3 region has 13 residues.

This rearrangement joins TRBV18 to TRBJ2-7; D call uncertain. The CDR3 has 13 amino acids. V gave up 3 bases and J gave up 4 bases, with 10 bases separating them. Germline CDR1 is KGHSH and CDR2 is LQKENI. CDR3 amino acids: CASSPQATYEQYF. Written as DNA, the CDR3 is TGTGCCAGCTCACCTCAGGCTACTTACGAGCAGTACTTC.

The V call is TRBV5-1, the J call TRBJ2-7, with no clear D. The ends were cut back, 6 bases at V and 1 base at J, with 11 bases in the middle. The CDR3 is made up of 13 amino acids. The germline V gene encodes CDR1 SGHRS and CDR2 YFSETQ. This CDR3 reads CASKDHLSYEQYF. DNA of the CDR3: TGCGCCAGCAAGGACCACTTATCCTACGAGCAGTACTTC.

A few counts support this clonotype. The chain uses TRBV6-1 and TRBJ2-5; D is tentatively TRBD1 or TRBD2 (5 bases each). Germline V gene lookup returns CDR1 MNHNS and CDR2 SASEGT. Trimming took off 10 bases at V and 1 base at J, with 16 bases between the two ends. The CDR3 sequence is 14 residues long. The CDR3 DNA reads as TGTGCCACCAGGGACGGAACATTCCAAGAGACCCAGTACTTC. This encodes CATRDGTFQETQYF.

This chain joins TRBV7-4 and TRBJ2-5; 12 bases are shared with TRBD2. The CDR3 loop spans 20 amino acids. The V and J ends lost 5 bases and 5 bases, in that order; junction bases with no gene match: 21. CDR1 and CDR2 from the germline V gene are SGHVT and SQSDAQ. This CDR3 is CASSPEAPLAGGPGGETQYF. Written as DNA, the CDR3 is TGTGCCAGCAGCCCCGAAGCCCCTCTAGCGGGGGGGCCGGGGGGGGAGACCCAGTACTTC.

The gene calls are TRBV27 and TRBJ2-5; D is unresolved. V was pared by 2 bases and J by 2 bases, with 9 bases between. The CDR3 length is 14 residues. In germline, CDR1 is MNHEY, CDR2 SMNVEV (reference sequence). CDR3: CASSLKTRQETQYF. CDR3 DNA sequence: TGTGCCAGCAGTTTAAAGACCCGTCAAGAGACCCAGTACTTC.

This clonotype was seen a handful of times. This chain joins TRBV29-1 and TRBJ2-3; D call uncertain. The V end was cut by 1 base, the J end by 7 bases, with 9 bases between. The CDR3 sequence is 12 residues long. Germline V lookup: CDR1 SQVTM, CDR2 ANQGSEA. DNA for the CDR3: TGCAGCGTTGAAGGAGACAACAATACGCAGTATTTT. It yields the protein CSVEGDNNTQYF.

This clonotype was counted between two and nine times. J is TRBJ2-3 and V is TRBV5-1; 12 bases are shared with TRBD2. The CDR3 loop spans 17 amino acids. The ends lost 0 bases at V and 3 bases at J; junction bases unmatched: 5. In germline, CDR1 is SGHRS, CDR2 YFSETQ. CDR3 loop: CASSLETSGSFTDTQYF. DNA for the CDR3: TGCGCCAGCAGCTTGGAGACTAGCGGGAGTTTTACAGATACGCAGTATTTT.

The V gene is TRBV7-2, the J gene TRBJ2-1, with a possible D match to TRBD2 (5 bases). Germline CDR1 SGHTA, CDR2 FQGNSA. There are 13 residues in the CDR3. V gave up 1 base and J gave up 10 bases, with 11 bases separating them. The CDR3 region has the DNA TGTGCCAGCAGCTTAGGAGTAGCGCGGGAGCAGTTCTTC. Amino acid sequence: CASSLGVAREQFF.

DNA of the CDR3: TGTGCCAGCAGGTCACCCAGAGTGAACACTGAAGCTTTCTTT. Amino acid sequence: CASRSPRVNTEAFF. The rearrangement uses TRBV28 and TRBJ1-1, with no clear D. Deletions cut 6 bases from V and 0 bases from J, with 11 bases between. The CDR3 consists of 14 residues. CDR1 is MDHEN, CDR2 SYDVKM, per germline.

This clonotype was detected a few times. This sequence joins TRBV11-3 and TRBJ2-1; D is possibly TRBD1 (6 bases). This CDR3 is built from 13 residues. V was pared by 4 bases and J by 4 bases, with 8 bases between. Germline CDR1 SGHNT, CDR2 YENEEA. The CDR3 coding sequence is TGTGCCAGCAGCTATCAGGGGTACAATGAGCAGTTCTTC. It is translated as CASSYQGYNEQFF.